The 24 T cell receptor beta chains given below trace back to one sample, sequenced in a study of T cell responses to AZD1222 COVID-19 vaccine. Clones were sequenced by immunoSEQ multiplex PCR, and TCRdb holds only the in-frame ones, with some missing. The sample has 100,000 or so clones, about 81% seen once. The sample here was peripheral blood, taken on day 0 of AZD1222 vaccination. These receptors originate from an adult in good health.

V is TRBV28 and J is TRBJ1-2, with 7 bases aligning to TRBD1. Germline CDR1 MDHEN, CDR2 SYDVKM. This CDR3 has 14 amino acids. Germline trimming cut 6 bases from V and 0 bases from J; bases unmatched to any gene: 4. This CDR3 is CASRPTGPNYGYTF. The CDR3 nucleotides are TGTGCCAGCAGGCCGACAGGGCCTAACTATGGCTACACCTTC.

This chain connects TRBV7-9 to TRBJ1-4, with D unresolved. The CDR3 is 16 residues long. The V end lost 4 bases, the J end lost 5 bases, and 17 bases lay between the germline ends. Looked up from germline, CDR1 is SEHNR and CDR2 is FQNEAQ (reference sequence). The CDR3 protein is CASSSSRTGGNEKLFF. The DNA of the CDR3 is TGTGCCAGCAGCTCCTCCCGAACGGGCGGAAATGAAAAACTGTTTTTT.

Details on this clone: The germline gene is not matched at one end of the junction; a read error may be the cause. This chain joins TRBV9 and TRBJ2-1; tentatively, D is TRBD2 (6 bases). The germline V gene has CDR1 SGDLS and CDR2 YYNGEE. The CDR3 totals 15 residues. CDR3 sequence reads: CASSAGTLGNNERFF. The CDR3 nucleotides are TGTGCCAGCAGCGCCGGGACTTTGGGCAACAATGAGCGGTTCTTC.

This clone occurred a few times. The V and J genes are TRBV7-2 and TRBJ1-2; 7 nucleotides line up with TRBD1. J was trimmed by 6 bases and V by 5 bases; bases with no gene match: 9. The CDR3 sequence is 14 residues long. Germline V CDR1 and CDR2: SGHTA, FQGNSA. CDR3 sequence (DNA): TGTGCCAGCAGCCCCGGGGGCAGGGGGAATGGCTACACCTTC. Amino acid sequence: CASSPGGRGNGYTF.

The chain recombines TRBV19 with TRBJ2-7, with TRBD1 as a possible D gene (5 bases). The CDR3 is 17 residues long. With 3 bases removed from V and 0 bases from J, the gap between germline ends came to 18 bases. Germline lookup yields CDR1 LNHDA and CDR2 SQIVND (reference sequence). The CDR3 is CASSIFSRTHSSYEQYF. For the CDR3, the DNA is TGTGCCAGTAGTATTTTTAGTAGGACACACAGCTCCTACGAGCAGTACTTC.

This chain links TRBV3-1 (or the pseudogene TRBV3-2) with TRBJ2-7; D not certain. V dropped 1 base and J dropped 7 bases, with 8 bases sitting between them. This CDR3 has 12 amino acids. The germline V gene has CDR1 LGHDT and CDR2 YNNKEL (reference sequence). CDR3 amino acids: CASSQVVGEQYF. In DNA form, the CDR3 reads TGTGCCAGCAGCCAAGTCGTAGGAGAGCAGTACTTC.

The chain couples TRBV29-1 to TRBJ1-5; D call uncertain. The germline V gene encodes CDR1 SQVTM and CDR2 ANQGSEA. V shed 6 bases and J shed 2 bases, with 5 bases lying between them. This CDR3 contains 11 residues. DNA for the CDR3: TGCAGCGTCGTAGGCAATCAGCCCCAGCATTTT. Translation gives CSVVGNQPQHF.

The V call is TRBV10-2, the J call TRBJ1-5, with 10 bases matching TRBD1. The length of the CDR3 is 16 residues. Germline V gene sequence: CDR1 WSHSY, CDR2 SAAADI. The V gene end was trimmed by 4 bases and the J gene end by 1 base; junction bases not matched to a gene: 4. CDR3 coding DNA: TGCGCCAGCAGTGTGACAGGGGGCAGGAGCAATCAGCCCCAGCATTTT. Its translation: CASSVTGGRSNQPQHF.

The chain couples TRBV6-4 to TRBJ1-2, with 10 nucleotides matching TRBD1. CDR3 length equals 14 residues. Germline trimming cut 7 bases from V and 8 bases from J; bases unmatched to any gene: 10. Germline assignment: CDR1 MRHNA and CDR2 SNTAGT. The CDR3 DNA sequence: TGTGCCAGCATCGCGACAGGGGGCGCGGAAGGCTACACCTTC. This translates into CASIATGGAEGYTF.

The J gene is TRBJ1-1, the V gene TRBV6-1, with D unresolved. Germline V gene data show CDR1 as MNHNS and CDR2 as SASEGT. This CDR3 has 15 amino acids. V lost 6 bases to trimming and J lost 0 bases, with 14 bases between them. The CDR3 sequence is CASRFDNRLNTEAFF. The CDR3 coding sequence is TGTGCCAGCAGATTTGACAACCGACTGAACACTGAAGCTTTCTTT.

This clone showed up just a few times. The V call is TRBV15, the J call TRBJ1-5; D gene uncertain. Deletions cut 2 bases from V and 5 bases from J, with 4 bases between. The CDR3 is 12 residues long. CDR1 and CDR2 (germline): LNHNV, YYDKDF (reference sequence). In DNA form, the CDR3 reads TGTGCCACCAGCAGAATCGATCAGCCCCAGCATTTT. It yields the protein CATSRIDQPQHF.

The J gene is TRBJ2-7, the V gene TRBV5-1; 11 bases align to TRBD2. Germline V gene sequence: CDR1 SGHRS, CDR2 YFSETQ. CDR3 size: 14 residues. The J segment lost 6 bases and the V segment lost 4 bases, leaving 6 bases of the junction unmatched. DNA for the CDR3: TGCGCCAGCAGCGGTAGCGGGGGGGGCGGCGAGCAGTACTTC. This sequence encodes CASSGSGGGGEQYF. Full variable domain (rest looked up from reference TRBV5-1 and TRBJ2-7): KAGVTQTPRYLIKTRGQQVTLSCSPISGHRSVSWYQQTPGQGLQFLFEYFSETQRNKGNFPGRFSGRQFSNSRSEMNVSTLELGDSALYLCASSGSGGGGEQYFGPGTRLTVT.

This chain joins TRBV4-3 and TRBJ1-6; 7 bases are a match to TRBD1. V was clipped by 2 bases and J by 7 bases; unmatched bases: 2. Germline values: CDR1 LGHNA, CDR2 YSLEER. The CDR3 extends over 14 amino acids. CDR3 nucleotides: TGCGCCAGCAGCCAAACAGGGGCAAATTCACCCCTCCACTTT. Translated, it gives CASSQTGANSPLHF.

The chain joins TRBV7-9 to TRBJ2-7; D is unclear. The germline V gene encodes CDR1 SEHNR and CDR2 FQNEAQ (reference sequence). The length of the CDR3 is 15 residues. Trimming left V 3 bases short and J 0 bases short, with 12 bases between. The DNA for the CDR3 is TGTGCCAGCAGCTTTGGGTCTGCCCTCTCCTACGAGCAGTACTTC. As protein: CASSFGSALSYEQYF.

To note about this clone: One end of the junction does not line up with germline, which may come from a read error. This specimen includes other DNA sequences encoding the same CDR3. The chain links TRBV7-7 to TRBJ1-1; tentative D call: TRBD1 (6 bases). The CDR3 spans 13 residues. Germline values: CDR1 SSHAT, CDR2 FNYEAQ (reference sequence). The CDR3 DNA is TGTGCTAGCAGTCTGGACAGGAACACTGAAGCTTTCTTT. This encodes CASSLDRNTEAFF. The complete variable domain, with remaining parts taken from reference TRBV7-7 and TRBJ1-1, reads GAGVSQSPRYKVTKRGQDVTLRCDPISSHATLYWYQQALGQGPEFLTYFNYEAQPDKSGLPSDRFSAERPEGSISTLTIQRTEQRDSAMYRCASSLDRNTEAFFGQGTRLTVV.

V usage is TRBV10-3 and J usage is TRBJ1-2, with 7 bases matching TRBD1. The V gene end was trimmed by 7 bases and the J gene end by 1 base; junction bases not matched to a gene: 6. Germline loops: CDR1 ENHRY, CDR2 SYGVKD. The CDR3 totals 14 residues. CDR3: CAIKPGQSNYGYTF. The CDR3 bases are TGTGCCATCAAACCGGGACAGAGTAACTATGGCTACACCTTC.

The chain uses TRBV7-9 and TRBJ2-7; perhaps TRBD2 as D (5 bases). The germline V gene has CDR1 SEHNR and CDR2 FQNEAQ (reference sequence). CDR3 length equals 14 residues. V lost 2 bases and J 5 bases, leaving 13 bases between the germline ends. Here the CDR3 reads CASSLNSGYNEQYF. In nucleotides, the CDR3 is TGTGCCAGCAGCTTAAATTCGGGGTACAACGAGCAGTACTTC.

This clone is a singleton in its sample. This chain connects TRBV11-2 to TRBJ1-1, with 7 bases identical to TRBD1. Unmatched junction bases numbered 9, after V lost 1 base and J lost 7 bases. CDR3 length: 15 amino acids. Germline assignment: CDR1 SGHAT and CDR2 FQNNGV. CDR3 nucleotides: TGTGCCAGCAGCTTAGCCTTGGACAGGAAATTTGAAGCTTTCTTT. Translating gives CASSLALDRKFEAFF.

The chain uses TRBV19 and TRBJ1-5; weak D call: TRBD1 (6 bases). The CDR3 contains 15 residues. Germline V gene sequence: CDR1 LNHDA, CDR2 SQIVND (reference sequence). Trimming shortened V by 2 bases and J by 7 bases, and 15 bases separated the two germline ends. This CDR3 is CASSIRHTGYQPQHF. The CDR3 DNA reads TGTGCCAGTAGTATACGCCACACAGGGTACCAGCCCCAGCATTTT. The variable domain in full, with the rest retrieved from reference TRBV19 and TRBJ1-5, is DGGITQSPKYLFRKEGQNVTLSCEQNLNHDAMYWYRQDPGQGLRLIYYSQIVNDFQKGDIAEGYSVSREKKESFPLTVTSAQKNPTAFYLCASSIRHTGYQPQHFGDGTRLSIL.

V usage is TRBV5-1 and J usage is TRBJ2-3, with 12 bases identical to TRBD2. J was trimmed by 2 bases and V by 3 bases; bases with no gene match: 4. Germline lookup yields CDR1 SGHRS and CDR2 YFSETQ. The CDR3 length is 16 residues. CDR3 protein: CASSSLAGGITDTQYF. The CDR3 DNA reads as TGCGCCAGCAGCTCACTAGCGGGGGGTATCACAGATACGCAGTATTTT.

The chain has TRBV21-1 and TRBJ2-7; the DNA was not used to check the table's D call, TRBD2. TRBV21-1 is recorded as a pseudogene. The CDR3 is 15 amino acids. CDR3 amino acids: CASSKLAGAFYEQYF. DNA for the CDR3: TGTGCCAGCAGCAAACTAGCGGGGGCCTTCTACGAGCAGTACTTC.

The J gene is TRBJ1-5, the V gene TRBV5-1; D might be TRBD1 (5 bases). The CDR3 loop spans 14 amino acids. V was cut by 0 bases and J by 5 bases, with 9 bases left in between. Germline values: CDR1 SGHRS, CDR2 YFSETQ. CDR3 protein: CASSLVGGDQPQHF. CDR3 DNA: TGCGCCAGCAGCTTGGTGGGAGGGGATCAGCCCCAGCATTTT.

This chain connects TRBV16 to TRBJ2-5; D ambiguous. Trimming cost V 0 bases and J 4 bases, with 6 bases left between them. This CDR3 region has 13 residues. Per germline, CDR1 KGHSY and CDR2 FQNENV. DNA of the CDR3: TGTGCCAGCAGCCAATCCCGAGGAGAGACCCAGTACTTC. It specifies CASSQSRGETQYF.

This clone came up once. This sequence joins TRBV5-1 and TRBJ1-1; D call uncertain. V was shortened by 4 bases and J by 1 base, with 8 bases between the two germline ends. Germline-derived CDR1 and CDR2 are SGHRS and YFSETQ. This CDR3 has 13 residues. DNA for the CDR3: TGCGCCAGCAGCCCCGGAGAGAACACTGAAGCTTTCTTT. Translating gives CASSPGENTEAFF.